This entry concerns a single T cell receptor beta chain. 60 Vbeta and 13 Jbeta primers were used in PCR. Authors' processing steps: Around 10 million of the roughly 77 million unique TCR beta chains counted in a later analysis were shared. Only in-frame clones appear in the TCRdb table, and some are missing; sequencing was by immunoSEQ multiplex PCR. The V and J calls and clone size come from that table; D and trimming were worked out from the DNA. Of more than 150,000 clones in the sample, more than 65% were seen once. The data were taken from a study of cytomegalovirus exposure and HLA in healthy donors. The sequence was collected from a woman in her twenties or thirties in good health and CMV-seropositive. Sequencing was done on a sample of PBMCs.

CDR3 residues: CASSLVTGANNEQFF. The CDR3 DNA reads TGCGCCAGCAGCTTGGTGACAGGGGCAAACAATGAGCAGTTCTTC. V usage is TRBV5-1 and J usage is TRBJ2-1; 8 bases fit TRBD1. Germline V CDR1 and CDR2: SGHRS, YFSETQ. The V segment lost 0 bases and the J segment 5 bases; nucleotides outside the gene matches: 4. The CDR3 totals 15 residues.